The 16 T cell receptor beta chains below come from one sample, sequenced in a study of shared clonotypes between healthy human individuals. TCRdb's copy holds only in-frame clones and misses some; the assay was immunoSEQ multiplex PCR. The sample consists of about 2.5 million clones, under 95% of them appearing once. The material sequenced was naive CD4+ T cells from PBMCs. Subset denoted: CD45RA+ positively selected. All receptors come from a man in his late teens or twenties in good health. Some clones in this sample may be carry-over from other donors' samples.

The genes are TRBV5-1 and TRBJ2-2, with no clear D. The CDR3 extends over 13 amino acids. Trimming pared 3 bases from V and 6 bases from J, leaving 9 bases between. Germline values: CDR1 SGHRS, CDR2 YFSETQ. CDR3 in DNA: TGCGCCAGCAGCTCTCTGGGGTCCGGGGAGCTGTTTTTT. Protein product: CASSSLGSGELFF.

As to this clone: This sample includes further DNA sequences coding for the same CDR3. In DNA form, the CDR3 reads TGTGCCAGCAGCTCCGGGACTAGCGGGAAGTACAATGAGCAGTTCTTC. Translated, it gives CASSSGTSGKYNEQFF. The V and J genes are TRBV5-4 and TRBJ2-1; 13 nucleotides align to TRBD2. V lost 3 bases to trimming and J lost 4 bases; unmatched junction nucleotides: 4. The CDR3 sequence is 16 residues long. The germline V gene has CDR1 SGHNT and CDR2 YYREEE (reference sequence).

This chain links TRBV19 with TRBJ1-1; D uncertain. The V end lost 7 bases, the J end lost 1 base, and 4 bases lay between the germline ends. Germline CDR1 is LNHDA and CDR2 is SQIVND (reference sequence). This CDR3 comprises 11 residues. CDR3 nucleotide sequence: TGTGCCAGTAAAAGGAACACTGAAGCTTTCTTT. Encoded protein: CASKRNTEAFF.

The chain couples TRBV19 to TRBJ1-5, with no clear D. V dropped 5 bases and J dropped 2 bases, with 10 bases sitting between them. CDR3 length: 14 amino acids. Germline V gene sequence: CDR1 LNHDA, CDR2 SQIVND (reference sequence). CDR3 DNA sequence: TGTGCCAGTAGTCTCTCAGGCGGCAATCAGCCCCAGCATTTT. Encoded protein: CASSLSGGNQPQHF.

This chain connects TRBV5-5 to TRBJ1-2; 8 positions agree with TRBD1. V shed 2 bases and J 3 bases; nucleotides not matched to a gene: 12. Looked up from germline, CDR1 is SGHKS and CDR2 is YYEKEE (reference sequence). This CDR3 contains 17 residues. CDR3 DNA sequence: TGTGCCAGCAGCTTTGCAGGGGGCTCGGCTGCTTACTATGGCTACACCTTC. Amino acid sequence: CASSFAGGSAAYYGYTF.

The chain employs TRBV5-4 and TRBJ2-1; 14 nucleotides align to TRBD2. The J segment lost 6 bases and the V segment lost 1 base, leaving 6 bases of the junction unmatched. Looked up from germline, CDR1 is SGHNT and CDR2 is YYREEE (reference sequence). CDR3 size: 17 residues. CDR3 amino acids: CASSLNSGTSGSNEQFF. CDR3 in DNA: TGTGCCAGCAGCTTGAATTCCGGGACTAGCGGGAGCAATGAGCAGTTCTTC.

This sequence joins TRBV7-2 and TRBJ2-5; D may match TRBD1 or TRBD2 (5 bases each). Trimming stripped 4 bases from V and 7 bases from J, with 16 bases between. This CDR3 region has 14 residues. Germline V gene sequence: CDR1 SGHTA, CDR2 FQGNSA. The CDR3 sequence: CASSSRDPGRTQYF. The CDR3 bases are TGTGCCAGCAGCTCCCGGGACCCCGGACGGACCCAGTACTTC. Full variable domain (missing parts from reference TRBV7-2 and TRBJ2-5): GAGVSQSPSNKVTEKGKDVELRCDPISGHTALYWYRQSLGQGLEFLIYFQGNSAPDKSGLPSDRFSAERTGGSVSTLTIQRTQQEDSAVYLCASSSRDPGRTQYFGPGTRLLVL.

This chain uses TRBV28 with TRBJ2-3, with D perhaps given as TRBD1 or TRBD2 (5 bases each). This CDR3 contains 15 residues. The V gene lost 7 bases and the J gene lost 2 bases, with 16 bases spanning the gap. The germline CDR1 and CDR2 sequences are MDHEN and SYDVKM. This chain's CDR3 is CASNTRGGFTDTQYF. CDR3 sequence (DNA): TGTGCCAGCAATACTCGGGGCGGATTCACAGATACGCAGTATTTT.

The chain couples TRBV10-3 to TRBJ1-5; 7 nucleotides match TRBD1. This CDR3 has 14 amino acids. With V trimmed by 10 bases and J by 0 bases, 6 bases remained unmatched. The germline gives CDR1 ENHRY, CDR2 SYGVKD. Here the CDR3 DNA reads TGTGCCACCCAGGGACAGATTAGCAATCAGCCCCAGCATTTT. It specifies CATQGQISNQPQHF.

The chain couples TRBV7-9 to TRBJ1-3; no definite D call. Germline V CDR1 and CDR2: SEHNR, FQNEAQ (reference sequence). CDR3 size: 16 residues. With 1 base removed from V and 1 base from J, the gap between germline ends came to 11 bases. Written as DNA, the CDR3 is TGTGCCAGCAGCTTAGAAAGTATTCTTTCTGGAAACACCATATATTTT. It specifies CASSLESILSGNTIYF.

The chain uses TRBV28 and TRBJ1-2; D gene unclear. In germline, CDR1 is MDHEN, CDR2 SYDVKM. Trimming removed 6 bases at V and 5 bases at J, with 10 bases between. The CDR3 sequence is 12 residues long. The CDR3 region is CASRVERYGYTF. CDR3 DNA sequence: TGTGCCAGCAGGGTAGAGAGATATGGCTACACCTTC.

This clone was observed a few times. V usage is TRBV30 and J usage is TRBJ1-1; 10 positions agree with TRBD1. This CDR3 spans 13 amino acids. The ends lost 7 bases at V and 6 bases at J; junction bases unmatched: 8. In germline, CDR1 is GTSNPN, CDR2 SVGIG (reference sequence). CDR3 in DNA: TGTGCCTTCCTTAGACAGGGGGCCTCTGAAGCTTTCTTT. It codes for CAFLRQGASEAFF.

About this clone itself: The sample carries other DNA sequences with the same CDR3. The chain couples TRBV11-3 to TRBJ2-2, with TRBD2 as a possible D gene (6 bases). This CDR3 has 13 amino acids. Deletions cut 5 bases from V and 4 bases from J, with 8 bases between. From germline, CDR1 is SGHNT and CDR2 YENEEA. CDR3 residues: CASSPGGTGELFF. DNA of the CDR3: TGTGCCAGCAGCCCCGGGGGCACCGGGGAGCTGTTTTTT.

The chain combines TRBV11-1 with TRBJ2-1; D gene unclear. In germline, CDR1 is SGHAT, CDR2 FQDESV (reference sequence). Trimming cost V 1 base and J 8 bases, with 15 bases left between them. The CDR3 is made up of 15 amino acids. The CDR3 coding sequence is TGTGCCAGCAGCTTAGAGTTCGAGGTACGGGATGAGCAGTTCTTC. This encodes CASSLEFEVRDEQFF.

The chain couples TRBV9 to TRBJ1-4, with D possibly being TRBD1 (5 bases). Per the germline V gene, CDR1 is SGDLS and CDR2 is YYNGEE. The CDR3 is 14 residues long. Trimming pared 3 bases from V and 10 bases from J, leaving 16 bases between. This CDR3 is CASSGPQGLGKLFF. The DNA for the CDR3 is TGTGCCAGCAGCGGTCCGCAGGGTTTGGGAAAACTGTTTTTT.

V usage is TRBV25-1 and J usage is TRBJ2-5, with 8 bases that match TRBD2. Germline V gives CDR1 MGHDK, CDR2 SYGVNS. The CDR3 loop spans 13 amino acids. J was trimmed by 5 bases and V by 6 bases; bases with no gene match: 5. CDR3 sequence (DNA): TGTGCCAGCAGCCGGGGGGGAGTCGAGACCCAGTACTTC. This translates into CASSRGGVETQYF.